This T cell receptor (beta chain) was documented in a study of blood T cell repertoires in COVID-19. Study overall: Acute and convalescent COVID-19 specimens originated in the United States, Italy and Spain.

This CDR3 has 15 residues. V lost 5 bases and J lost 3; bases outside the gene matches: 6. Germline values: CDR1 SGHTS, CDR2 YDEGEE. Authors' methods: Reference gene primer amplification gave estimated nucleated cell counts. Libraries were prepared by immunoSEQ multiplex PCR; TCRdb keeps only in-frame clonotypes and omits some of them. That table is the source of V, J and clone size, and D and trimming were worked out from the DNA. This sample has a few hundred thousand clones; roughly 80% occur once, and the top ten carry 10%. The rearrangement uses TRBV5-8 and TRBJ2-3, with 10 bases identical to TRBD1. The specimen sequenced was peripheral blood. The origin of this receptor is a woman of 80 years or more with acute or convalescent COVID-19. Here the CDR3 reads CASRARDRGTDTQYF. The CDR3 region has the DNA TGTGCCAGCAGGGCTAGGGACAGGGGAACAGATACGCAGTATTTT. Supplemented by reference TRBV5-8 and TRBJ2-3, the full variable domain reads EAGVTQSPTHLIKTRGQQATLRCSPISGHTSVYWYQQALGLGLQFLLWYDEGEERNRGNFPPRFSGRQFPNYSSELNVNALELEDSALYLCASRARDRGTDTQYFGPGTRLTVL.